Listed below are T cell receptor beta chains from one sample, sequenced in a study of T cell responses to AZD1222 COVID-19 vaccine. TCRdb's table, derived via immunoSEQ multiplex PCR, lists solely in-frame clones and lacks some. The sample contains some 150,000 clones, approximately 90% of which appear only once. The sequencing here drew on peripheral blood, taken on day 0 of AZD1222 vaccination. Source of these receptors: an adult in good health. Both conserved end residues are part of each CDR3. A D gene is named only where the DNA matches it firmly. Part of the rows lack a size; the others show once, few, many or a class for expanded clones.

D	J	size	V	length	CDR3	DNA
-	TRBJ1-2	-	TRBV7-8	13	CASSPQGYYGYTF	TGTGCCAGCAGCCCCCAAGGGTACTATGGCTACACCTTC
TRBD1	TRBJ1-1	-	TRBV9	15	CASSTDRESDTEAFF	TGTGCCAGCAGCACGGACAGGGAATCGGACACTGAAGCTTTCTTT
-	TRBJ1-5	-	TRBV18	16	CASSVLEGGPNQPQHF	TGTGCCAGCTCGGTCCTGGAGGGGGGCCCCAATCAGCCCCAGCATTTT
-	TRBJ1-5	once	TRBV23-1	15	CATPGTERSNQPQHF	TGCGCCACGCCCGGGACGGAACGAAGCAATCAGCCCCAGCATTTT
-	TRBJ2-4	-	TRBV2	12	CASSVQGNIQYF	TGTGCCAGCAGTGTGCAGGGAAACATTCAGTACTTC
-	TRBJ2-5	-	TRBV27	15	CASSSLTGNRETQYF	TGTGCCAGCAGTTCCTTAACAGGGAATCGGGAGACCCAGTACTTC
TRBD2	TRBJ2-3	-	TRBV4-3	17	CASSRVGTSGPTDTQYF	TGCGCCAGCAGCCGGGTCGGGACTAGCGGACCCACAGATACGCAGTATTTT
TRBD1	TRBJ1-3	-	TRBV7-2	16	CASSKRTGGPGNTIYF	TGTGCCAGCAGCAAACGGACAGGGGGCCCTGGAAACACCATATATTTT
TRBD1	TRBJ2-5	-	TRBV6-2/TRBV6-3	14	CASSGQGIRETQYF	TGTGCCAGCAGTGGACAGGGGATACGGGAGACCCAGTACTTC
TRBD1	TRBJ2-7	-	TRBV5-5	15	CASSLAGTGSSEQYF	TGTGCCAGCAGCTTGGCCGGGACAGGGTCGAGCGAGCAGTACTTC
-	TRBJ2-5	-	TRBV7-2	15	CASSLSGHAQETQYF	TGTGCCAGCAGCTTAAGCGGGCACGCCCAAGAGACCCAGTACTTC
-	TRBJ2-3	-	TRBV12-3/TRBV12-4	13	CASSSRGTDTQYF	TGTGCCAGCAGTTCTAGGGGCACAGATACGCAGTATTTT
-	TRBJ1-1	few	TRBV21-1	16	CASSKGGWTLNTEAFF	TGTGCCAGCAGCAAAGGTGGCTGGACACTGAACACTGAAGCTTTCTTT
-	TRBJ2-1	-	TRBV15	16	CATSREQGRIYNEQFF	TGTGCCACCAGCAGAGAACAGGGACGAATATACAATGAGCAGTTCTTC
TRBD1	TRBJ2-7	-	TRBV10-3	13	CATAQGEPYEQYF	TGTGCCACCGCACAGGGGGAACCCTACGAGCAGTACTTC
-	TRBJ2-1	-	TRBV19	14	CASCSSGIHNEQFF	TGTGCCAGCTGTAGTTCCGGGATACACAATGAGCAGTTCTTC
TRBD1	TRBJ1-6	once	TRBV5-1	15	CASSLDRGYNSPLHF	TGCGCCAGCAGCTTGGACAGGGGCTATAATTCACCCCTCCACTTT
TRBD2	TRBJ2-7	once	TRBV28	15	CASGLAGGPTYEQYF	TGTGCCAGCGGACTAGCGGGAGGCCCAACCTACGAGCAGTACTTC
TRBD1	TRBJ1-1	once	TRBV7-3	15	CASSPSGTENTEAFF	TGTGCCAGCAGCCCCAGCGGGACAGAGAACACTGAAGCTTTCTTT
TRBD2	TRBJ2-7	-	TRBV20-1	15	CSASVAGRITYEQYF	TGCAGTGCTAGTGTAGCCGGGAGGATAACCTACGAGCAGTACTTC
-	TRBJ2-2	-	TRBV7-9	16	CASSLVRPSNTGELFF	TGTGCCAGCAGCTTAGTGCGTCCGTCAAACACCGGGGAGCTGTTTTTT
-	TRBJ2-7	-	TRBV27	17	CASSSIGGAGFVNEQYF	TGTGCCAGCAGTTCTATAGGGGGGGCGGGATTCGTTAACGAGCAGTACTTC
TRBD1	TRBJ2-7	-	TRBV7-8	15	CASSPRGQGEKENVF	TGTGCCAGCAGCCCGAGGGGACAGGGGGAAAAGGAGAATGTCTTC
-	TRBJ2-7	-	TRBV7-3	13	CASSLTPTYEQYF	TGTGCCAGCAGCTTAACCCCTACCTACGAGCAGTACTTC
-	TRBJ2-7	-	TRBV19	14	CASSIWGSSYEQYF	TGTGCCAGTAGTATTTGGGGGAGCTCCTACGAGCAGTACTTC
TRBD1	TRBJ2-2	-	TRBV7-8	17	CASSSAGTGGYTGELFF	TGTGCCAGCAGCTCCGCCGGGACAGGGGGCTACACCGGGGAGCTGTTTTTT
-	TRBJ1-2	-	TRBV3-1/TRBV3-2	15	CASSPTANPSYGYTF	TGTGCCAGCAGCCCCACAGCGAACCCATCCTATGGCTACACCTTC
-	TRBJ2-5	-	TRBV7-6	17	CASSLGLTLVRGETQYF	TGTGCCAGCAGCTTAGGGCTGACTCTAGTAAGAGGGGAGACCCAGTACTTC
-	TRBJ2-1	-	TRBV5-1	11	CASKDHNEQFF	TGCGCCAGCAAAGATCACAATGAGCAGTTCTTC
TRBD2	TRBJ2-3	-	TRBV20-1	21	CSASREIAGGPLMGGTDTQYF	TGCAGTGCTAGTCGCGAGATAGCGGGAGGACCTCTAATGGGGGGCACAGATACGCAGTATTTT
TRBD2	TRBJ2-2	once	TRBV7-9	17	CASSRNLAGDNTGELFF	TGTGCCAGCAGCCGTAACCTAGCGGGTGATAACACCGGGGAGCTGTTTTTT
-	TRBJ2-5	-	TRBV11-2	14	CASSLVGGRETQYF	TGTGCCAGCAGCTTAGTGGGGGGCAGGGAGACCCAGTACTTC
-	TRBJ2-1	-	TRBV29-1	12	CSATGTPNEQFF	TGCAGCGCCACCGGGACCCCTAATGAGCAGTTCTTC
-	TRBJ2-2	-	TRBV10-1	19	CASSEVSPPGSRNTGELFF	TGCGCCAGCAGTGAGGTCTCCCCCCCGGGTTCCAGGAACACCGGGGAGCTGTTTTTT
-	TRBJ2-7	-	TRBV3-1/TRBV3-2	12	CASRGPGSEQYF	TGTGCCAGCAGGGGGCCAGGGTCCGAGCAGTACTTC
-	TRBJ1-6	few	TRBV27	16	CASSLLGEAYNSPLHF	TGTGCCAGCAGTTTACTGGGGGAGGCCTATAATTCACCCCTCCACTTT
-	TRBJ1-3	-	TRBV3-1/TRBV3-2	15	CASSGSSDSGNTIYF	TGTGCCAGCAGCGGGTCTTCAGACTCTGGAAACACCATATATTTT